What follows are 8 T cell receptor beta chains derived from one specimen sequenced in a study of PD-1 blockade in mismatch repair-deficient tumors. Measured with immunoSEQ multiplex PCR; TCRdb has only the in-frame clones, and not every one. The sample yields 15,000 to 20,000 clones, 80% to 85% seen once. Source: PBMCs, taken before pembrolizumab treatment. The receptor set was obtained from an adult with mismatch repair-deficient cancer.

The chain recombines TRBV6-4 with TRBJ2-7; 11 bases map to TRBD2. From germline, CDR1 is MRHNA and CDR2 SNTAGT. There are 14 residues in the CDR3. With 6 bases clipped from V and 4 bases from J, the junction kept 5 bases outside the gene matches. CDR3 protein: CASSETSGSYEQYF. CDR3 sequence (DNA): TGTGCCAGCAGCGAAACTAGCGGGAGTTACGAGCAGTACTTC.

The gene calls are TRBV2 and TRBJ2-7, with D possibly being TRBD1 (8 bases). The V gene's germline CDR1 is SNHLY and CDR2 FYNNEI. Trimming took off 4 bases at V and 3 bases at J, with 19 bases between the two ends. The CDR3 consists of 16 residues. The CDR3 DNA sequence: TGTGCCAGCAGTGGATCGGACAGGGACTACATCTACGAGCAGTACTTC. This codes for CASSGSDRDYIYEQYF.

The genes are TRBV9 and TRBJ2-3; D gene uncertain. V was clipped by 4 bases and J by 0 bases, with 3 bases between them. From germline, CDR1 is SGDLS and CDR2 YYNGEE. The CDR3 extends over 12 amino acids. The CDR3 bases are TGTGCCAGCAGCTCAAGCACAGATACGCAGTATTTT. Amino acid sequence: CASSSSTDTQYF.

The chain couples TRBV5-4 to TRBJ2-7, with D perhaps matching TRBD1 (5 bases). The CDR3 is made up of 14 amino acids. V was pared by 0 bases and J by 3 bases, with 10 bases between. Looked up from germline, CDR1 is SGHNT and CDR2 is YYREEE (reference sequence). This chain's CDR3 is CASSLGGRVYEQYF. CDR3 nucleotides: TGTGCCAGCAGCTTGGGCGGCAGGGTCTACGAGCAGTACTTC.

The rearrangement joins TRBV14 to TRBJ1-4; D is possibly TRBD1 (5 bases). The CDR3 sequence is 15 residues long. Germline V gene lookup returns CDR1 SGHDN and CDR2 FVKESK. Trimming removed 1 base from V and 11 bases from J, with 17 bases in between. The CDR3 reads CASSQVGEQPGKLFF. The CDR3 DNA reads TGTGCCAGCAGCCAAGTTGGGGAACAACCAGGGAAACTGTTTTTT. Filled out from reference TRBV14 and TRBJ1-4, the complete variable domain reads EAGVTQFPSHSVIEKGQTVTLRCDPISGHDNLYWYRRVMGKEIKFLLHFVKESKQDESGMPNNRFLAERTGGTYSTLKVQPAELEDSGVYFCASSQVGEQPGKLFFGSGTQLSVL.

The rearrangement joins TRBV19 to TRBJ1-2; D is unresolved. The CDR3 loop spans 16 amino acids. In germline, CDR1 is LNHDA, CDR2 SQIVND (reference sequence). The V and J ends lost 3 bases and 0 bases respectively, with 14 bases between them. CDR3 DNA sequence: TGTGCCAGTAGTATCCCCGGAGAGGTCCCTAACTATGGCTACACCTTC. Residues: CASSIPGEVPNYGYTF. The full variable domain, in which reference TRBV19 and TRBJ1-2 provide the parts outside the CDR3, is DGGITQSPKYLFRKEGQNVTLSCEQNLNHDAMYWYRQDPGQGLRLIYYSQIVNDFQKGDIAEGYSVSREKKESFPLTVTSAQKNPTAFYLCASSIPGEVPNYGYTFGSGTRLTVV.

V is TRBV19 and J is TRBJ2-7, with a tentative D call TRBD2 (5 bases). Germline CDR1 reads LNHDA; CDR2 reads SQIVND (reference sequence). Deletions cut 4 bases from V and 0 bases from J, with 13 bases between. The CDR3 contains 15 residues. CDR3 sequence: CASSTKTGISYEQYF. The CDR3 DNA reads TGTGCCAGTAGTACCAAGACGGGAATCTCCTACGAGCAGTACTTC.

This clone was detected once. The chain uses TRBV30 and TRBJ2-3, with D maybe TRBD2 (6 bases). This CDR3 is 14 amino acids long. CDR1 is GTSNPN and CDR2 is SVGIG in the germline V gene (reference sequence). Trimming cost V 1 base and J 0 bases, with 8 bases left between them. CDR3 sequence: CAWSGGASTDTQYF. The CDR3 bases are TGTGCCTGGAGTGGCGGGGCTAGCACAGATACGCAGTATTTT.